This TCR beta chain was observed in a study of shared clonotypes between healthy human individuals. The CDR3 has 14 residues. Between the trimmed V and J ends, which lost 5 bases and 5 bases, there was a span of 16 bases. Germline CDR1 and CDR2: SGHRS and YFSETQ. Clones were read by immunoSEQ multiplex PCR, and TCRdb kept only the in-frame ones, dropping some. The data show millions of clones, approximately 95% seen once. Input material: naive CD4+ T cells from PBMCs. Described subset: CD45RA+ positively selected. This clonotype originated in a man between 18 and 29 years old in good health. Some clones in this sample may be carry-over from other donors' samples. The genes are TRBV5-1 and TRBJ1-2, with D possibly matching TRBD1 (5 bases). In DNA form, the CDR3 reads TGCGCCAGCAGGTCGGAGGGGCGGCGATATGGCTACACCTTC. Protein: CASRSEGRRYGYTF.